The TCR beta chain under discussion was sequenced for a study of cytotoxic CD8 clonotypes in ibrutinib-treated CLL. Study-level background: The patients comprised roughly 12 relapsed/refractory and around 15 treatment-naive cases, some 17 IGHV unmutated. The authors obtained response samples at a median of roughly twelve months of treatment, range 6 to 36.

Findings and limits, study-wide: Sustained-remission patients were sampled at different times than progressing patients were.

Germline V gene sequence: CDR1 SGHAT, CDR2 FQNNGV. This CDR3 comprises 16 residues. Trimming at V came to 2 bases and at J to 2 bases, leaving 6 bases not matched to a gene. To note about this clone: Its antigen remains unknown.

Here immunoSEQ multiplex PCR was the method, and the copy in TCRdb shows in-frame clones only, minus some. This sample has fewer than 400,000 clones; about 64% occur once, and the top ten carry roughly 6.8%. This specimen consisted of PBMCs, obtained after 36 months of ibrutinib treatment. The V and J genes are TRBV11-2 and TRBJ2-3, with 8 bases aligning to TRBD2. The TCR originated in a human donor with chronic lymphocytic leukemia. The CDR3 here is CASSLYAGGYTDTQYF. The DNA for the CDR3 is TGTGCCAGCAGCTTATACGCGGGGGGATACACAGATACGCAGTATTTT.